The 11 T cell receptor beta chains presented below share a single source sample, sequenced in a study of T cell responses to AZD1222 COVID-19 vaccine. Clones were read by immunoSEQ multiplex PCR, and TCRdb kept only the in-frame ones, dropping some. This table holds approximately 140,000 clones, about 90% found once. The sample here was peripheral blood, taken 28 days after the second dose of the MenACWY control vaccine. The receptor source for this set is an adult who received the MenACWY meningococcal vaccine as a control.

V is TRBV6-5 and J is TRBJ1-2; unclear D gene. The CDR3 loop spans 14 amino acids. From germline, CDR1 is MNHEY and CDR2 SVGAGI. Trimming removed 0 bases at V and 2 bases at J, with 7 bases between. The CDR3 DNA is TGTGCCAGCAGTTACTCGTTCGAGAACTATGGCTACACCTTC. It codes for CASSYSFENYGYTF.

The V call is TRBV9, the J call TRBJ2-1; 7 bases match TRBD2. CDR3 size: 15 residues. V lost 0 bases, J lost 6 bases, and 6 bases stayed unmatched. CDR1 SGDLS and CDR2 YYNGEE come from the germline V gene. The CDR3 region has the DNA TGTGCCAGCAGCGTAGTAGCGGGCCCCCCCAATGAGCAGTTCTTC. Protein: CASSVVAGPPNEQFF. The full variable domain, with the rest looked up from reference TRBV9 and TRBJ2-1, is DSGVTQTPKHLITATGQRVTLRCSPRSGDLSVYWYQQSLDQGLQFLIQYYNGEERAKGNILERFSAQQFPDLHSELNLSSLELGDSALYFCASSVVAGPPNEQFFGPGTRLTVL.

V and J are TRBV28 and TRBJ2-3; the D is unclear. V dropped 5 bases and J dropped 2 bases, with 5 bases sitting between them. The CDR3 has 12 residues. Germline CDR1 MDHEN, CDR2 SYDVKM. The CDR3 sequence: CASSKDTDTQYF. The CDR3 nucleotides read TGTGCCAGCAGTAAAGACACAGATACGCAGTATTTT.

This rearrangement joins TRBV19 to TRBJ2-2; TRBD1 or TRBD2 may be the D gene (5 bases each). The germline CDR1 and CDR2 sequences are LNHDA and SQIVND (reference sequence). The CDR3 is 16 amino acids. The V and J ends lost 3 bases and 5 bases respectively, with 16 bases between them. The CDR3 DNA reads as TGTGCCAGTAGTATGTGGGGGTCGAGAGGAACCGGGGAGCTGTTTTTT. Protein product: CASSMWGSRGTGELFF.

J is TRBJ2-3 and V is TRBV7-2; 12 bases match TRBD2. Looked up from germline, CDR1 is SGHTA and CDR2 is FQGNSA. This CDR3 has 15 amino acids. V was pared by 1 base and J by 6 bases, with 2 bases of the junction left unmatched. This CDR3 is CASSLGLAGGDTQYF. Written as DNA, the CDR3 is TGTGCCAGCAGCTTAGGGCTAGCGGGAGGGGATACGCAGTATTTT. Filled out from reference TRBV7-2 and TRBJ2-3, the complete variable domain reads GAGVSQSPSNKVTEKGKDVELRCDPISGHTALYWYRQSLGQGLEFLIYFQGNSAPDKSGLPSDRFSAERTGGSVSTLTIQRTQQEDSAVYLCASSLGLAGGDTQYFGPGTRLTVL.

DNA for the CDR3: TGTGCCAGCAGTGAATTCACAGCCTCTGGAAACACCATATATTTT. This translates into CASSEFTASGNTIYF. The chain joins TRBV6-1 to TRBJ1-3; D gene uncertain. The CDR3 consists of 15 residues. V was cut by 2 bases and J by 0 bases, with 8 bases left in between. Germline V lookup: CDR1 MNHNS, CDR2 SASEGT.

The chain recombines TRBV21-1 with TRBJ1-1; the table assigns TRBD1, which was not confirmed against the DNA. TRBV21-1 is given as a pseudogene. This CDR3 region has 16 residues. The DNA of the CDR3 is TGTGCCAGCAGTTGGACAGGAAGACCCATGAACACTGAAGCTTTCTTT. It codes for CASSWTGRPMNTEAFF.

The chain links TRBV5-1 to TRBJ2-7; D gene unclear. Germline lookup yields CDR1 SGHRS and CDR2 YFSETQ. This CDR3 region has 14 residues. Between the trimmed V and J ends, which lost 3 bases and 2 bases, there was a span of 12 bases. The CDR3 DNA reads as TGCGCCAGCAGCTCCGGACGGAACACCTACGAGCAGTACTTC. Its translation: CASSSGRNTYEQYF.

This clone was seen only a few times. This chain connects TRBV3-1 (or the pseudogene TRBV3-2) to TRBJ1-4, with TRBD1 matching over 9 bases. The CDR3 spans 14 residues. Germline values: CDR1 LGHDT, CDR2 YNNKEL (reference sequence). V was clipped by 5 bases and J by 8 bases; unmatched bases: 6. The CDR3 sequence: CASSIGTGREKLFF. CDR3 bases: TGTGCCAGCAGCATCGGGACAGGGAGGGAAAAACTGTTTTTT.

In DNA form, the CDR3 reads TGTGCCACCAGTGAGTGGGGAGGGATTGCTGGTGGTACGCAGTATTTT. Its translation is CATSEWGGIAGGTQYF. This chain joins TRBV24-1 and TRBJ2-3, with 7 bases aligning to TRBD2. After removal of 4 bases from V and 8 bases from J, the junction contained 14 bases not matched to a gene. Per germline, CDR1 KGHDR and CDR2 SFDVKD. The CDR3 has 16 amino acids.

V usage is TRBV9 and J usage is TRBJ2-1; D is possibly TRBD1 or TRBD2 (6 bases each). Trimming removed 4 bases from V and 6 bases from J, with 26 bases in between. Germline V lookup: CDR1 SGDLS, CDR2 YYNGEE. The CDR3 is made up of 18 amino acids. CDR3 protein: CASSLDPRGGGWGNEQFF. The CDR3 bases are TGTGCCAGCAGCCTCGACCCACGTGGAGGGGGGTGGGGCAATGAGCAGTTCTTC.